Listed below are T cell receptor beta chains from one sample, sequenced in a study of identical twins. MiXCR was run by TCRdb on the 5' RACE reads, yielding one entry per CDR3 protein. Among around 340,000 distinct CDR3 sequences, over 9% were seen once, and the ten largest hold 7.2%. These data were also reused for a study on yellow fever vaccine responses in identical twins.

The material sequenced was CD8+ T cells sorted from blood. These TCRs come from a woman between 18 and 29 years old in good health. Each CDR3 is given with its conserved first and last residue. D genes are given only for firm matches. Only part of the rows carry a size: once, few, many, or a class if the clone is expanded.

v_call	cdr3_length	clone_size	d_call	j_call	cdr3_aa	cdr3_nt
TRBV7-9	12	many	.	TRBJ2-1	CASSLVYNEQFF	TGTGCCAGCAGTTTGGTCTACAATGAGCAGTTCTTC
TRBV5-1	16	.	.	TRBJ2-3	CASSSEVSTSTDTQYF	TGCGCCAGCAGCTCCGAGGTTTCAACTAGCACAGATACGCAGTATTTT
TRBV6-5	12	few	.	TRBJ2-2	CASSSEGGELFF	TGTGCCAGCAGTTCAGAGGGTGGGGAGCTGTTTTTT
TRBV20-1	15	few	.	TRBJ2-7	CSARDLEVGLYEQYF	TGCAGTGCTAGAGATCTGGAGGTGGGACTCTACGAGCAGTACTTC
TRBV28	15	once	.	TRBJ2-7	CASSVGDLSSYEQYF	TGTGCCAGCAGTGTGGGGGACTTGTCCTCCTACGAGCAGTACTTC
TRBV6-5	16	.	.	TRBJ2-2	CASSYSIDGATGELFF	TGTGCCAGCAGTTACTCAATCGACGGGGCAACCGGGGAGCTGTTTTTT
TRBV5-6	17	many	TRBD2	TRBJ2-3	CASSLALAGGLADTQYF	TGTGCCAGCAGCTTGGCACTAGCGGGGGGCTTGGCAGATACGCAGTATTTT
TRBV11-2	15	.	.	TRBJ2-7	CASSLGGRTTYEQYF	TGTGCCAGCAGCTTAGGGGGGCGGACTACCTACGAGCAGTACTTC
TRBV12-3/TRBV12-4	17	.	TRBD2	TRBJ2-7	CASSFGTSGRARYEQYF	TGTGCCAGCAGTTTCGGGACTAGCGGGAGGGCCCGTTACGAGCAGTACTTC
TRBV24-1	13	few	.	TRBJ1-2	CATSDFGRDGYTF	TGTGCCACCAGTGATTTCGGCAGGGATGGCTACACCTTC
TRBV12-3/TRBV12-4	13	.	.	TRBJ2-7	CASSPGHHNEQYF	TGTGCCAGCAGTCCGGGACATCACAACGAGCAGTACTTC
TRBV12-3/TRBV12-4	13	few	.	TRBJ2-3	CASSLILADTQYF	TGTGCCAGCAGTTTAATCCTTGCCGATACGCAGTATTTT
TRBV4-1	15	many	.	TRBJ2-5	CASSQAHRSIETQYF	TGCGCCAGCAGCCAAGCCCACCGCAGTATTGAGACCCAGTACTTC
TRBV28	13	.	.	TRBJ1-5	CASVAGRTGPQHF	TGTGCCAGCGTTGCGGGACGGACCGGGCCCCAGCATTTT
TRBV6-1	14	.	.	TRBJ2-3	CASSETDLPGTQYF	TGTGCCAGCAGCGAGACGGACTTGCCGGGGACGCAGTATTTT
TRBV5-1	14	many	TRBD1	TRBJ2-1	CACTGTGTSNEQFF	TGCGCCTGCACCGGGACAGGGACCTCCAATGAGCAGTTCTTC
TRBV4-1	13	few	.	TRBJ2-7	CASSQGLNWEQYF	TGCGCCAGCAGCCAAGGCCTGAACTGGGAGCAGTACTTC
TRBV6-4	13	few	TRBD1	TRBJ2-3	CASRDTGGDTQYF	TGTGCCAGCAGGGACACAGGGGGAGATACGCAGTATTTT
TRBV7-9	14	.	.	TRBJ1-1	CASSFDTMNTEAFF	TGTGCCAGCAGCTTCGACACAATGAACACTGAAGCTTTCTTT
TRBV6-5	13	.	.	TRBJ1-2	CASSHGTNYGYTF	TGTGCCAGCAGTCACGGGACGAACTATGGCTACACCTTC
TRBV12-3/TRBV12-4	17	few	TRBD1	TRBJ1-5	CASSLARDRERRQPQHF	TGTGCCAGCAGTTTAGCACGTGACAGGGAAAGGAGGCAGCCCCAGCATTTT
TRBV7-8	16	.	TRBD2	TRBJ2-3	CASSLELAGLTDTQYF	TGTGCCAGCAGCTTAGAACTAGCGGGATTGACCGATACGCAGTATTTT
TRBV20-1	18	once	TRBD2	TRBJ2-3	CSAPSGLAGGTSTDTQYF	TGCAGTGCTCCGTCGGGGCTAGCGGGGGGCACTAGCACAGATACGCAGTATTTT
TRBV11-2	17	.	TRBD2	TRBJ2-7	CASSSWTSRLPSYEQYF	TGTGCCAGCAGCTCATGGACTAGCAGACTCCCCTCCTACGAGCAGTACTTC
TRBV9	16	.	TRBD2	TRBJ2-3	CASSVDERELADTQYF	TGTGCCAGCAGCGTAGACGAGCGGGAGTTGGCAGATACGCAGTATTTT
TRBV6-1	13	.	.	TRBJ2-7	CAVNPGPTSEEYF	TGTGCCGTCAACCCGGGACCCACATCCGAAGAGTACTTC